This T cell receptor (beta chain) emerged from a study of technical replicates of blood from several donors. Unmatched junction bases numbered 4, after V lost 0 bases and J lost 2 bases. The V gene's germline CDR1 is GTSNPN and CDR2 SVGIG (reference sequence). This CDR3 region has 14 residues. Profiling relied on immunoSEQ multiplex PCR, and the TCRdb table lists in-frame clones only, not all of them. The repertoire consists of approximately 73,000 clones, with 90% to 95% occurring once and the leading ten covering approximately 0.4%. Material for sequencing was T cells isolated from PBMCs. V and J are TRBV30 and TRBJ2-7; 7 positions agree with TRBD1. The TCR comes from a human donor in good health. The CDR3 DNA reads as TGTGCCTGGAGTGTATGGGACAGCCCCTACGAGCAGTACTTC. Translating it yields CAWSVWDSPYEQYF.